The sequence of this TCR beta chain was determined in a study of Graves' ophthalmopathy and Graves' hyperthyroidism. Overall study results and limits: Blood samples also showed most expanded thyroid clonotypes exceeding 0.001 frequency. Sensitivity reached around 67% and specificity more than 72% when the model predicted ophthalmopathy progression.

The study amplified TCR beta CDR3 regions using RNA transcripts. HTBI primers were used in a first-round RT-PCR, which preceded a second-round multiplex PCR. TCRdb recomputed calls from the multiplex PCR reads with MiXCR, one row per CDR3 protein. The profile shows roughly 480,000 distinct CDR3 sequences, roughly 14% of them singletons. Uncontrolled infections, other autoimmune diseases, pregnancy or lactation barred patients from enrollment. Clinical symptoms, serum thyroxine, TRAb, thyroid ultrasound and orbital computed tomography determined diagnosis. This clonotype was detected many times. The antigen remains undetermined. Trimming removed 5 bases from V and 0 bases from J, with 13 bases in between. The CDR3 runs 15 residues.

V gene TRBV12-3 or TRBV12-4 combines with J gene TRBJ1-1, with D possibly matching TRBD1 (6 bases). Sequencing was carried out using blood. This receptor was taken from a woman in her 30s with Graves' ophthalmopathy. CDR3 nucleotide sequence: TGTGCCAGCAGTCCCGGGACACAGGTGAACACTGAAGCTTTCTTT. Its protein product is CASSPGTQVNTEAFF.